This passage covers 16 T cell receptor beta chains from one sample sequenced in a study of synovial regulatory T cells in juvenile arthritis. TCRdb's table, derived via immunoSEQ multiplex PCR, lists solely in-frame clones and lacks some. This sample contains roughly 10,000 clones. Material for sequencing was Treg cells from blood. The subset: remaining (HLA-DR-negative) circulating blood Treg cells. The receptors here all came from a donor younger than 30 with juvenile idiopathic arthritis.

This chain uses TRBV7-2 with TRBJ1-6. The CDR3 sequence is 14 residues long. No DNA accompanies this entry. Germline V CDR1 and CDR2: SGHTA, FQGNSA. This CDR3 reads CASSFNWYNSLLHF.

This chain uses TRBV5-6 with TRBJ1-2. This CDR3 has 11 amino acids. No nucleotide data were recorded. The germline gives CDR1 SGHDT, CDR2 YYEEEE. Here the CDR3 reads CASSLDYGYTF.

The gene calls are TRBV19 and TRBJ2-1. CDR1 LNHDA and CDR2 SQIVND come from the germline V gene (reference sequence). The CDR3 runs 13 residues. The coding DNA is unavailable. The CDR3 region is CASSMGFSDEQFF.

The gene calls are TRBV10-3 and TRBJ2-1; the TCRdb D gene call, TRBD1, has no DNA to confirm it. This CDR3 comprises 13 residues. Only the protein is available. The V gene's germline CDR1 is ENHRY and CDR2 SYGVKD. CDR3: CAISESLAYEQFF.

The chain recombines TRBV30 with TRBJ2-7. This CDR3 region has 16 residues. Only the protein sequence is given. CDR1 is GTSNPN, CDR2 SVGIG, per germline (reference sequence). The CDR3 loop reads CAWSFKGFRGLGEQYF.

This rearrangement joins TRBV30 to TRBJ1-2; TCRdb's D call of TRBD1 is untestable without DNA. The V gene's germline CDR1 is GTSNPN and CDR2 SVGIG (reference sequence). The CDR3 is made up of 12 amino acids. No DNA is given. The CDR3 sequence is CAWSGTGRGYTF.

The rearrangement joins TRBV7-9 to TRBJ1-4; TCRdb's assignment of TRBD1 cannot be checked, as there is no DNA. The CDR3 totals 15 residues. DNA is not on record. Germline loops: CDR1 SEHNR, CDR2 FQNEAQ (reference sequence). The CDR3 region is CASQLEGATNEKLFF.

V usage is TRBV7-2 and J usage is TRBJ2-1; TCRdb's D call, TRBD2, is unchecked because there is no DNA. This CDR3 is built from 18 residues. No DNA sequence was recorded. Germline values: CDR1 SGHTA, CDR2 FQGNSA. CDR3 sequence: CASSFSLLAGGRDNEQFF.

V usage is TRBV5-6 and J usage is TRBJ2-1; TCRdb's assignment of TRBD2 cannot be checked, as there is no DNA. CDR1 is SGHDT and CDR2 is YYEEEE in the germline V gene. The CDR3 is made up of 12 amino acids. DNA is not recorded here. This CDR3 is CASSLARNEQFF.

The chain joins TRBV5-1 to TRBJ2-1; checking the TCRdb D call of TRBD1 is not possible without DNA. CDR3 size: 16 residues. No DNA is listed. In germline, CDR1 is SGHRS, CDR2 YFSETQ. CDR3: CASSLDRSISYNEQFF.

V usage is TRBV7-2 and J usage is TRBJ1-4. Germline CDR1 reads SGHTA; CDR2 reads FQGNSA. The CDR3 totals 13 residues. The record lacks a DNA sequence. CDR3 region: CASSYGFNEKLFF.

V is TRBV6-5 and J is TRBJ1-1. CDR3 size: 14 residues. DNA is not recorded here. The V gene's germline CDR1 is MNHEY and CDR2 SVGAGI. CDR3 loop: CASGRGGRSTEAFF.

The gene calls are TRBV19 and TRBJ2-3; lacking DNA, the TRBD1 call made by TCRdb goes unchecked. This CDR3 region has 14 residues. The DNA sequence is not available. Germline V gives CDR1 LNHDA, CDR2 SQIVND (reference sequence). The CDR3 sequence is CASTHSRSTDTQYF.

This rearrangement joins TRBV30 to TRBJ1-6; TCRdb designates TRBD1, a call that cannot be tested without DNA. Germline lookup yields CDR1 GTSNPN and CDR2 SVGIG (reference sequence). The CDR3 has 17 residues. The coding DNA is unavailable. CDR3 loop: CAWSPLNAGQGAEPLHF.

This chain uses TRBV6-4 with TRBJ2-6; the D call from TCRdb, TRBD2, cannot be confirmed without DNA. The CDR3 totals 15 residues. DNA was not recorded. The germline V gene encodes CDR1 MRHNA and CDR2 SNTAGT. This CDR3 is CASSPGTVGANVLTF.

The V call is TRBV6-5, the J call TRBJ2-2. Germline-derived CDR1 and CDR2 are MNHEY and SVGAGI. CDR3 length: 13 amino acids. No DNA is recorded. CDR3: CASSRTNTGELFF.